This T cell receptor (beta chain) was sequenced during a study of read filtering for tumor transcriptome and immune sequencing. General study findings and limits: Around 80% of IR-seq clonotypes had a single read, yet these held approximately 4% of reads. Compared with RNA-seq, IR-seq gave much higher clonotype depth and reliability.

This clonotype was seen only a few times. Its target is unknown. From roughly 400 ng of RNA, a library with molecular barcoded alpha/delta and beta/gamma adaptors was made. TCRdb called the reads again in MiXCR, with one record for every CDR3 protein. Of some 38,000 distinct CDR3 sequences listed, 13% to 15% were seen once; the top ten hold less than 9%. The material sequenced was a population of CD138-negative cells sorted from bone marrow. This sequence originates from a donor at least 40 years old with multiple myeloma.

For the CDR3, the DNA is TGTGCCAGCAGTCCACCGGGACCGACGGGGCAGTACTTC. Protein sequence: CASSPPGPTGQYF. The rearrangement links TRBV12-3 or TRBV12-4 to TRBJ2-7, with D perhaps being TRBD1 or TRBD2 (5 bases each). The CDR3 consists of 13 residues. V was cut by 5 bases and J by 9 bases, with 17 bases left in between.